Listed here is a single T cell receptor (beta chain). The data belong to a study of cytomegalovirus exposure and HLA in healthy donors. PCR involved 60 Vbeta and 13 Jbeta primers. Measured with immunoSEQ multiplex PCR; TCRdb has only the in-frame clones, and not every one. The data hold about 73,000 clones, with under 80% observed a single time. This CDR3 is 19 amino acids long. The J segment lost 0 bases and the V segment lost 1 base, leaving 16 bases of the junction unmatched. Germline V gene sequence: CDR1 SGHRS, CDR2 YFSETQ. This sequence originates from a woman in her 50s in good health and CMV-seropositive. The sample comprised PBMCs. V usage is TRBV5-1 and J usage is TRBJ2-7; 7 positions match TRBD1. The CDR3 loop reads CASSLRGTGDLPSSYEQYF. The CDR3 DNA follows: TGCGCCAGCAGCTTGCGGGGTACAGGGGACCTTCCGAGCTCCTACGAGCAGTACTTC.